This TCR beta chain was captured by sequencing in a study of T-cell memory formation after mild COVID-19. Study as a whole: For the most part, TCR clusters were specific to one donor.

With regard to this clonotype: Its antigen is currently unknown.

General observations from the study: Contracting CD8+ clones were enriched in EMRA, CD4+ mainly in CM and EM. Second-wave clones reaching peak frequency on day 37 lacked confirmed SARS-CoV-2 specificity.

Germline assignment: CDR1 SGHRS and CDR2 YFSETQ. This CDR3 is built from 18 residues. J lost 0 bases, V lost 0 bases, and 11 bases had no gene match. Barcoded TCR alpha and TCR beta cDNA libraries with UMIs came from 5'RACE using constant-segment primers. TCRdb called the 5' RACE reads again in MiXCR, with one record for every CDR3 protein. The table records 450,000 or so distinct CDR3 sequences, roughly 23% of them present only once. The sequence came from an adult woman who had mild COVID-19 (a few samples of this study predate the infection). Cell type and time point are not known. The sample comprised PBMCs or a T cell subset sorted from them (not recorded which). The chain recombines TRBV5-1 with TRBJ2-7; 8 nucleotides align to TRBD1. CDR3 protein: CASSLDFSRTGSSYEQYF. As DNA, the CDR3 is TGCGCCAGCAGCTTGGATTTCAGTCGGACAGGGAGCTCCTACGAGCAGTACTTC.